The next 21 T cell receptor beta chains were all read from a single sample in a study of blood T cell repertoires in COVID-19. The table came from immunoSEQ multiplex PCR; TCRdb's copy has only in-frame clones and leaves some out. Of about 55,000 clones detected, approximately 90% appear once; the ten largest clones hold around 3.4%. Sequencing was performed on peripheral blood. The receptors stem from a man aged 35-49 years with COVID-19, enrolled during active disease.

CDR3 region: CASSLGGLNTEAFF. CDR3 DNA sequence: TGTGCCAGCAGCTTGGGAGGGTTGAACACTGAAGCTTTCTTT. The rearrangement links TRBV5-8 to TRBJ1-1; D call uncertain. Germline V gene sequence: CDR1 SGHTS, CDR2 YDEGEE. The CDR3 extends over 14 amino acids. Trimming left V 0 bases short and J 0 bases short, with 6 bases between.

This chain uses TRBV5-8 with TRBJ1-1; 11 bases line up with TRBD1. J lost 5 bases, V lost 6 bases, and 6 bases had no gene match. The CDR3 runs 14 residues. Looked up from germline, CDR1 is SGHTS and CDR2 is YDEGEE. The CDR3 loop is CASNQGTGGTEAFF. The CDR3 DNA is TGTGCCAGCAACCAAGGGACAGGGGGAACTGAAGCTTTCTTT.

This chain uses TRBV19 with TRBJ2-2; D might be TRBD1 (6 bases). The V gene's germline CDR1 is LNHDA and CDR2 SQIVND (reference sequence). The CDR3 runs to 15 residues. Trimming shortened V by 3 bases and J by 6 bases, and 14 bases separated the two germline ends. The CDR3 here is CASSMNRVGPGELFF. CDR3 in DNA: TGTGCCAGTAGTATGAACAGGGTCGGGCCCGGGGAGCTGTTTTTT.

The rearrangement joins TRBV7-6 to TRBJ1-1; a weak D match, TRBD1 (5 bases). The CDR3 extends over 15 amino acids. Per germline, CDR1 SGHVS and CDR2 FNYEAQ. Trimming stripped 3 bases from V and 3 bases from J, with 14 bases between. This CDR3 reads CASSLALGGYTEAFF. The CDR3 DNA reads TGTGCCAGCAGCTTGGCGCTCGGGGGATACACTGAAGCTTTCTTT.

The chain recombines TRBV18 with TRBJ1-5; a possible D gene is TRBD1 (6 bases). Trimming shortened V by 3 bases and J by 3 bases, and 12 bases separated the two germline ends. This CDR3 contains 15 residues. Germline assignment: CDR1 KGHSH and CDR2 LQKENI. CDR3 in amino acids: CASSPSDRNNQPQHF. As DNA, the CDR3 is TGTGCCAGCTCACCTTCGGACAGAAACAATCAGCCCCAGCATTTT.

The chain employs TRBV19 and TRBJ2-7, with TRBD2 identical over 7 bases. This CDR3 spans 14 amino acids. Unmatched junction bases numbered 8, after V lost 2 bases and J lost 7 bases. CDR1 LNHDA and CDR2 SQIVND come from the germline V gene (reference sequence). CDR3 bases: TGTGCCAGTAGTATACGGGGGGTCGGGTCGGAGCAGTACTTC. The encoded protein is CASSIRGVGSEQYF.

The genes are TRBV19 and TRBJ2-5; possible D gene TRBD2, 5 bases. Germline CDR1 is LNHDA and CDR2 is SQIVND (reference sequence). This CDR3 is 15 amino acids long. V was shortened by 3 bases and J by 1 base, with 12 bases between the two germline ends. The CDR3 DNA reads TGTGCCAGTAGTATTGCGGCTCGGGGCCAAGAGACCCAGTACTTC. Translation gives CASSIAARGQETQYF.

This clone was counted once. This chain links TRBV2 with TRBJ2-7; maybe TRBD1 (5 bases). V was pared by 8 bases and J by 2 bases, with 10 bases between. The CDR3 is 12 residues long. Germline loops: CDR1 SNHLY, CDR2 FYNNEI. The DNA for the CDR3 is TGTGCCAGCGTCAGGGAAGCCTACGAGCAGTACTTC. This translates into CASVREAYEQYF.

This chain links TRBV6-6 with TRBJ1-4; D not resolved. Germline V gene data show CDR1 as MNHNY and CDR2 as SVGAGI (reference sequence). The CDR3 extends over 15 amino acids. As DNA, the CDR3 is TGTGCTACCGTGAGGGCCCTAGGGACTAATGAAAAACTGTTTTTT. Translated, it gives CATVRALGTNEKLFF.

The gene calls are TRBV6-4 and TRBJ1-1; D ambiguous. The V gene's germline CDR1 is MRHNA and CDR2 SNTAGT. V lost 6 bases and J 2 bases, leaving 10 bases between the germline ends. This CDR3 is built from 13 residues. This CDR3 reads CASSSHLNTEAFF. CDR3 DNA: TGTGCCAGCAGCTCACACCTTAACACTGAAGCTTTCTTT.

The gene calls are TRBV2 and TRBJ2-1, with TRBD2 matching over 14 bases. CDR1 and CDR2 (germline): SNHLY, FYNNEI. CDR3 length: 16 amino acids. Germline trimming cut 6 bases from V and 6 bases from J; bases unmatched to any gene: 7. This CDR3 reads CASRNGLAGGLNEQFF. The CDR3 coding sequence is TGTGCCAGCAGGAACGGACTAGCGGGAGGACTCAATGAGCAGTTCTTC.

The V gene is TRBV7-5, the J gene TRBJ2-5; the table names TRBD1, a call not compared with the DNA. TRBV7-5 is listed as a pseudogene. The CDR3 runs 17 residues. CDR3: CVRSFRGGGTPRETQYF. CDR3 DNA: TGTGTCAGAAGCTTTAGAGGGGGTGGGACCCCCAGGGAGACCCAGTACTTC.

The J gene is TRBJ2-7, the V gene TRBV3-1 (or the pseudogene TRBV3-2), with 10 bases that match TRBD2. V shed 1 base, J shed 0 bases, and the junction held 0 bases outside the gene matches. Germline V gene sequence: CDR1 LGHDT, CDR2 YNNKEL (reference sequence). The CDR3 is 15 residues long. The CDR3 nucleotides are TGTGCCAGCAGCCAAGGACTAGCGGGCTCCTACGAGCAGTACTTC. It codes for CASSQGLAGSYEQYF.

This chain joins TRBV19 and TRBJ2-1, with 10 nucleotides matching TRBD1. Per germline, CDR1 LNHDA and CDR2 SQIVND (reference sequence). J lost 4 bases, V lost 3 bases, and 0 bases had no gene match. The CDR3 spans 14 residues. The CDR3 protein is CASSMGQGYNEQFF. The DNA of the CDR3 is TGTGCCAGTAGTATGGGACAGGGGTACAATGAGCAGTTCTTC.

This rearrangement joins TRBV19 to TRBJ2-1; the D gene is possibly TRBD2 (6 bases). In germline, CDR1 is LNHDA, CDR2 SQIVND (reference sequence). This CDR3 spans 16 amino acids. Trimming cost V 7 bases and J 2 bases, with 18 bases left between them. CDR3 residues: CASTLEGREPYNEQFF. The DNA of the CDR3 is TGTGCCAGTACCCTCGAGGGGCGGGAACCCTACAATGAGCAGTTCTTC.

The chain recombines TRBV12-3 or TRBV12-4 with TRBJ2-7; D perhaps matches TRBD1 (6 bases). The germline V and J ends were trimmed by 5 bases and 7 bases, with 9 bases remaining between them. This CDR3 is 11 amino acids long. CDR3 in amino acids: CASSLGQEQYF. The CDR3 DNA sequence: TGTGCCAGCAGTCTTGGACAGGAGCAGTACTTC.

The chain uses TRBV12-3 or TRBV12-4 and TRBJ2-1; D is undetermined. Trimming took off 2 bases at V and 6 bases at J, with 8 bases between the two ends. This CDR3 contains 13 residues. The CDR3 is CASSLFASNEQFF. The CDR3 DNA sequence: TGTGCCAGCAGTTTATTCGCCAGCAATGAGCAGTTCTTC.

The V and J genes are TRBV30 and TRBJ1-5, with 10 positions matching TRBD1. In germline, CDR1 is GTSNPN, CDR2 SVGIG (reference sequence). This CDR3 spans 13 amino acids. The J segment lost 6 bases and the V segment lost 5 bases, leaving 4 bases of the junction unmatched. The CDR3 sequence: CAWETGGGQPQHF. CDR3 DNA: TGTGCCTGGGAGACAGGGGGCGGTCAGCCCCAGCATTTT.

The chain employs TRBV7-8 and TRBJ1-5; TRBD1 might be the D (5 bases). With 1 base removed from V and 6 bases from J, the gap between germline ends came to 13 bases. This CDR3 is 15 amino acids long. Germline-derived CDR1 and CDR2 are SGHVS and FQNEAQ. CDR3 in DNA: TGTGCCAGCAGCTTAGGTGGCAGGGCAGGTCAGCCCCAGCATTTT. It translates to CASSLGGRAGQPQHF.

The J gene is TRBJ1-2, the V gene TRBV28, with 7 bases matching TRBD1. The CDR3 totals 16 residues. CDR1 is MDHEN, CDR2 SYDVKM, per germline. V dropped 2 bases and J dropped 8; count of bases not matched to a gene: 14. DNA of the CDR3: TGTGCCAGCAGTTTAATCCGACAGGGCGGGGTCGCGGGCTACACCTTC. Protein product: CASSLIRQGGVAGYTF.

The V call is TRBV3-1 (or the pseudogene TRBV3-2), the J call TRBJ1-5, with D possibly being TRBD1 (6 bases). V dropped 8 bases and J dropped 6 bases, with 17 bases sitting between them. The CDR3 totals 14 residues. CDR1 is LGHDT, CDR2 YNNKEL, per germline (reference sequence). The CDR3: CASRLGARGQPQHF. The CDR3 nucleotides read TGTGCCAGCCGCCTGGGGGCTAGGGGTCAGCCCCAGCATTTT.